These T cell receptor beta chains were read from a single sample in a study of identical twins. One entry per CDR3 protein, called by TCRdb with MiXCR from the 5' RACE reads. The sample shows around 250,000 distinct CDR3 sequences, around 7% of them seen only once. These same records also appear under a second study, on yellow fever vaccine responses in identical twins.

The sequencing sample was made of memory (CD45RO+) T cells sorted from blood. These receptor sequences come from a woman between 18 and 30 years old in good health. Both conserved end residues are part of each CDR3. Fields, in order: V gene, D gene, J gene, clone size, CDR3 DNA, CDR3 protein. D genes are given only for firm matches. Clone size is not always given. Where it is, it says once, few, many or a class for expanded clones.

v_call: TRBV12-3/TRBV12-4; d_call: -; j_call: TRBJ1-1; clone_size: many; cdr3_nt: TGTGCCAGCAGTTTAGCGCCGGAGAACACTGAAGCTTTCTTT; cdr3_aa: CASSLAPENTEAFF
v_call: TRBV25-1; d_call: -; j_call: TRBJ2-3; clone_size: few; cdr3_nt: TGTGCCAGCAGTGTTGGGGGTCTGGGCACAGATACGCAGTATTTT; cdr3_aa: CASSVGGLGTDTQYF
v_call: TRBV2; d_call: TRBD2; j_call: TRBJ2-5; clone_size: few; cdr3_nt: TGTGCCAGCATTAAGCGGGAGTCGATAACGGAGACCCAGTACTTC; cdr3_aa: CASIKRESITETQYF
v_call: TRBV4-2; d_call: TRBD1; j_call: TRBJ1-2; clone_size: few; cdr3_nt: TGTGCCAGCAGCCAAGTAGGACAGGGATTTGGCTACACCTTC; cdr3_aa: CASSQVGQGFGYTF
v_call: TRBV13; d_call: -; j_call: TRBJ2-1; clone_size: -; cdr3_nt: TGTGCCAGCAGCCGAACGGGAGCTCCCGCCTACAATGAGCAGTTCTTC; cdr3_aa: CASSRTGAPAYNEQFF
v_call: TRBV10-3; d_call: -; j_call: TRBJ1-5; clone_size: many; cdr3_nt: TGTGCCATCAGTGAGTCTCTCGATCAGCCCCAGCATTTT; cdr3_aa: CAISESLDQPQHF
v_call: TRBV28; d_call: -; j_call: TRBJ2-1; clone_size: -; cdr3_nt: TGTGCCAGCAGTTTCCCCCAGGGACGGGGAGGGGGCAATGAGCAGTTCTTC; cdr3_aa: CASSFPQGRGGGNEQFF
v_call: TRBV12-3/TRBV12-4; d_call: TRBD1; j_call: TRBJ2-7; clone_size: many; cdr3_nt: TGTGCCAGCAGTTTCGCGGACAGGGCTTCCTACGAGCAGTACTTC; cdr3_aa: CASSFADRASYEQYF
v_call: TRBV7-3; d_call: -; j_call: TRBJ2-3; clone_size: -; cdr3_nt: TGTACCTGCAGTTTACCCTCGTGGGGCAGGGACGTCGGCACAGATACGCAGTATTTT; cdr3_aa: CTCSLPSWGRDVGTDTQYF
v_call: TRBV7-8; d_call: -; j_call: TRBJ2-2; clone_size: -; cdr3_nt: TGTGCCAGCAGCTTATTTTTGCGGGGAGTAGACGGGGAGCTGTTTTTT; cdr3_aa: CASSLFLRGVDGELFF
v_call: TRBV20-1; d_call: -; j_call: TRBJ2-2; clone_size: many; cdr3_nt: TGCAGTGCTAGTTCCCCTATGAACACCGGGGAGCTGTTTTTT; cdr3_aa: CSASSPMNTGELFF
v_call: TRBV12-3/TRBV12-4; d_call: -; j_call: TRBJ2-7; clone_size: few; cdr3_nt: TGTGCCAGCAGGAAGGGGACGGGAGAGCAGTACTTC; cdr3_aa: CASRKGTGEQYF
v_call: TRBV19; d_call: -; j_call: TRBJ1-5; clone_size: few; cdr3_nt: TGTGCCAGTAGTATAGATCTGACAGGCCGGGGGCCCCAGCATTTT; cdr3_aa: CASSIDLTGRGPQHF
v_call: TRBV7-7; d_call: TRBD2; j_call: TRBJ2-1; clone_size: many; cdr3_nt: TGTGCCAGCAGCTTAGGGGCGGGAGGGCCCTCCTACAATGAGCAGTTCTTC; cdr3_aa: CASSLGAGGPSYNEQFF
v_call: TRBV7-8; d_call: -; j_call: TRBJ2-2; clone_size: few; cdr3_nt: TGTGCCAGCAGCTTTAGCGTCCCGAACACCGGGGAGCTGTTTTTT; cdr3_aa: CASSFSVPNTGELFF
v_call: TRBV6-1; d_call: -; j_call: TRBJ1-5; clone_size: -; cdr3_nt: TGTGCCAGCAGTGAAGCGTACGTGGGCAATCAGCCCCAGCATTTT; cdr3_aa: CASSEAYVGNQPQHF
v_call: TRBV3-1; d_call: -; j_call: TRBJ2-5; clone_size: few; cdr3_nt: TGTGCCAGCAGCTTTGCCCCTAGGGGTGAGACCCAGTACTTC; cdr3_aa: CASSFAPRGETQYF
v_call: TRBV5-1; d_call: -; j_call: TRBJ2-2; clone_size: -; cdr3_nt: TGCGCCAGCAGCTTGGCTGGCAAGAACACCGGGGAGCTGTTTTTT; cdr3_aa: CASSLAGKNTGELFF
v_call: TRBV7-2; d_call: -; j_call: TRBJ2-5; clone_size: -; cdr3_nt: TGTGCCAGCAGCTTAGGATTCTCGGGAAAAACAGGGACCCAGTACTTC; cdr3_aa: CASSLGFSGKTGTQYF
v_call: TRBV28; d_call: -; j_call: TRBJ2-1; clone_size: -; cdr3_nt: TGTGCCAGTAGATTTGGTGTGCGACAGCTACTCTTC; cdr3_aa: CASRFGVRQLLF
v_call: TRBV7-9; d_call: -; j_call: TRBJ2-7; clone_size: -; cdr3_nt: TGTGCCAGCAGCTTGGAGGCGCCGAAGCCCTACGAGCAGTACTTC; cdr3_aa: CASSLEAPKPYEQYF
v_call: TRBV18; d_call: -; j_call: TRBJ2-7; clone_size: few; cdr3_nt: TGTGCCAGCTCACCATCCTCCCGCGGGCCCTCCTACGAGCAGTACTTC; cdr3_aa: CASSPSSRGPSYEQYF
v_call: TRBV5-1; d_call: -; j_call: TRBJ2-2; clone_size: -; cdr3_nt: TGCGCCAGCAGCCGCGGAGAGGGACTCTTAAACACCGGGGAGCTGTTTTTT; cdr3_aa: CASSRGEGLLNTGELFF
v_call: TRBV18; d_call: -; j_call: TRBJ2-3; clone_size: few; cdr3_nt: TGTGCCAGCTCACTCGGGGCTGCTACAGATACGCAGTATTTT; cdr3_aa: CASSLGAATDTQYF
v_call: TRBV2; d_call: -; j_call: TRBJ2-1; clone_size: many; cdr3_nt: TGTGCCAGCAGTGAAGGGCTAGCGCTTACCTACAATGAGCAGTTCTTC; cdr3_aa: CASSEGLALTYNEQFF
v_call: TRBV16; d_call: -; j_call: TRBJ1-5; clone_size: few; cdr3_nt: TGTGCCAGCAGCATTCGCAGGGCAGGGGACAATCAGCCCCAGCATTTT; cdr3_aa: CASSIRRAGDNQPQHF
v_call: TRBV10-3; d_call: -; j_call: TRBJ2-7; clone_size: many; cdr3_nt: TGTGCCATCAGTGTACACGGGAGCGCGGATCCCTACGAGCAGTACTTC; cdr3_aa: CAISVHGSADPYEQYF
v_call: TRBV6-1; d_call: TRBD1; j_call: TRBJ1-1; clone_size: -; cdr3_nt: TGTGCCAGCAGTCCCCGACAGGGACTACACACTGAAGCTTTCTTT; cdr3_aa: CASSPRQGLHTEAFF
v_call: TRBV4-2; d_call: TRBD2; j_call: TRBJ2-7; clone_size: few; cdr3_nt: TGTGCCAGCAGCCAAGACGTAGCGGGAGGCTACGAGCAGTACTTC; cdr3_aa: CASSQDVAGGYEQYF
v_call: TRBV27; d_call: TRBD2; j_call: TRBJ2-1; clone_size: few; cdr3_nt: TGTGCCAGCAGTTCTGGCGGGAGCGGCTACAATGAGCAGTTCTTC; cdr3_aa: CASSSGGSGYNEQFF
v_call: TRBV4-1; d_call: TRBD2; j_call: TRBJ2-5; clone_size: -; cdr3_nt: TGCGCCAGCAGCCAAGAAGGGGGCGGGGGGGCCTTCGAGACCCAGTACTTC; cdr3_aa: CASSQEGGGGAFETQYF